This TCR beta chain was retrieved from a study of T cell repertoires in cytomegalovirus infection. Looking at the study overall: Carrying CMV and the relevant HLA type showed in public TCR beta signatures. Overall study results and limits: The study identified carriers of CMV plus the relevant HLA from cumulative public TCR beta family frequency. In two of eight donors, the top clonotype was HLA-C-restricted CMV-specific.

This clonotype was counted ten times or more. Its antigen is currently unknown. One entry per CDR3 protein, called by TCRdb with MiXCR from the reads. The sample lists about 300,000 distinct CDR3 sequences, roughly 9.3% occurring once. This TCR was recovered from a human donor in good health (CMV status not recorded). Some clones in this sample may be carry-over from other donors' samples. The specimen sequenced was PBMCs.

CDR3 protein: CASIPGPFYGYTF. In nucleotides, the CDR3 is TGTGCCAGCATCCCGGGACCGTTCTATGGCTACACCTTC. The chain recombines TRBV28 with TRBJ1-2; possibly TRBD1 for D (5 bases). Germline CDR1 MDHEN, CDR2 SYDVKM. The CDR3 loop spans 13 amino acids. V gave up 7 bases and J gave up 4 bases, with 13 bases separating them.